Included here is one T cell receptor beta chain sequence, with context. This sample was taken from a study of glioma-infiltrating T cells after dendritic cell vaccination. TCRdb's copy holds only in-frame clones and misses some; the assay was immunoSEQ multiplex PCR. The data contain fewer than 85,000 clones, roughly 89% of them singletons. The CDR3 is 16 amino acids. The trim removed 3 bases at V and 8 bases at J, leaving 5 bases unmatched. Germline lookup yields CDR1 MGHDK and CDR2 SYGVNS. The chain has TRBV25-1 and TRBJ2-1; 15 bases are shared with TRBD2. The TCR sequence derives from a human donor with glioblastoma. The sample in question was blood, obtained before dendritic cell vaccination. CDR3 DNA sequence: TGTGCCAGCAGTGACCTCGGACTAGCGGGAGGGTATGAGCAGTTCTTC. This gives the protein CASSDLGLAGGYEQFF.